Sequencing of this T cell receptor beta chain was carried out in a study of spatial heterogeneity in lung cancer. Noted time point: blood at routine non-recurrence follow-up after resection. This clonotype was counted ten times or more. V shed 5 bases and J 9 bases; nucleotides not matched to a gene: 9. Germline V lookup: CDR1 SGHAT, CDR2 FQNNGV. The CDR3 totals 15 residues. TCRdb reprocessed the 5' RACE reads via MiXCR and lists one record per CDR3 protein. Found here are tens of thousands of distinct CDR3 sequences, about 9.8% of them singletons; the top ten hold about 22%. The source is a male donor with early-stage non-small cell lung cancer. The sample in question was PBMCs, obtained at follow-up. The V call is TRBV11-2, the J call TRBJ2-1; 11 nucleotides agree with TRBD2. CDR3 DNA: TGTGCCAGCAGCGCGACTAGCGGGGTGCTCGGTGAGCAGTTCTTC. Encoded protein: CASSATSGVLGEQFF.